These T cell receptor beta chains were read from a single sample in a study of cytomegalovirus exposure and HLA in healthy donors. Some clones are missing from TCRdb's copy, which holds only in-frame ones; the method was immunoSEQ multiplex PCR. The sample yields about 260,000 clones, almost 85% seen once. The sequencing sample was made of PBMCs. These receptors originate from a woman aged 40 to 55 in good health and CMV-seropositive. Each CDR3 is given with its conserved first and last residue. Fields, in order: clone size, D gene, J gene, V gene, CDR3 DNA, CDR3 protein. The D gene is left open where the match is weak. Size tells how often a clone was seen (once, few, many) or the class of an expanded clone, and some rows leave it out.

clone_size: -
d_call: TRBD1
j_call: TRBJ1-1
v_call: TRBV2
cdr3_nt: TGTGCCAGCAGTGAAGCGGTCGGACAGGCCCTGAACACTGAAGCTTTCTTT
cdr3_aa: CASSEAVGQALNTEAFF

clone_size: -
d_call: TRBD1
j_call: TRBJ1-3
v_call: TRBV7-6
cdr3_nt: TGTGCCAGCAGCATTTCAGGGGGAGGAGGAAACACCATATATTTT
cdr3_aa: CASSISGGGGNTIYF

clone_size: -
d_call: TRBD2
j_call: TRBJ2-1
v_call: TRBV7-2
cdr3_nt: TGTGCCAGCAGCTTAGGACTAGCGGGAGATGCGTATGAGCAGTTCTTC
cdr3_aa: CASSLGLAGDAYEQFF

clone_size: -
d_call: -
j_call: TRBJ1-1
v_call: TRBV7-8
cdr3_nt: TGTGCCAGAAGCCGCGACAGAGGCAACACTGAAGCTTTCTTT
cdr3_aa: CARSRDRGNTEAFF

clone_size: -
d_call: -
j_call: TRBJ2-7
v_call: TRBV5-8
cdr3_nt: TGTGCCAGCAGCATACCTGCCGGCTACGAGCAGTACTTC
cdr3_aa: CASSIPAGYEQYF

clone_size: -
d_call: TRBD1
j_call: TRBJ2-1
v_call: TRBV2
cdr3_nt: TGTGCCACCGCCGGGACAGTCTATAATGAGCAGTTCTTC
cdr3_aa: CATAGTVYNEQFF

clone_size: -
d_call: -
j_call: TRBJ1-5
v_call: TRBV19
cdr3_nt: TGTGCCAGTACCCTCGTCGGCGGAAGGAATCAGCCCCAGCATTTT
cdr3_aa: CASTLVGGRNQPQHF

clone_size: -
d_call: -
j_call: TRBJ1-2
v_call: TRBV7-8
cdr3_nt: TGTGCCAGCAGTTCCACAGATAACTATGGCTACACCTTC
cdr3_aa: CASSSTDNYGYTF

clone_size: -
d_call: -
j_call: TRBJ2-5
v_call: TRBV27
cdr3_nt: TGTGCCAGCAGAAGAACTAGTTCGGAGACCCAGTACTTC
cdr3_aa: CASRRTSSETQYF

clone_size: -
d_call: -
j_call: TRBJ2-7
v_call: TRBV7-9
cdr3_nt: TGTGCCAGCAGCTTAGGGCTTGCCTACGAGCAGTACTTC
cdr3_aa: CASSLGLAYEQYF

clone_size: -
d_call: TRBD2
j_call: TRBJ2-3
v_call: TRBV2
cdr3_nt: TGTGCCAGCAGTCGGGGACTAGCGGGAGGAATTGTAGATACGCAGTATTTT
cdr3_aa: CASSRGLAGGIVDTQYF

clone_size: -
d_call: -
j_call: TRBJ1-1
v_call: TRBV7-8
cdr3_nt: TGTGCCAGCACCCGCGACAGCTACACTGAAGCTTTCTTT
cdr3_aa: CASTRDSYTEAFF

clone_size: -
d_call: -
j_call: TRBJ2-1
v_call: TRBV4-3
cdr3_nt: TGCGCCAGCAGCCAAGAGGGGGGATCGACTAACTACAATGAGCAGTTCTTC
cdr3_aa: CASSQEGGSTNYNEQFF

clone_size: -
d_call: -
j_call: TRBJ2-1
v_call: TRBV9
cdr3_nt: TGTGCCAGCAGCGTAGCGCAGGGTGAGCAGTTCTTC
cdr3_aa: CASSVAQGEQFF

clone_size: -
d_call: -
j_call: TRBJ1-3
v_call: TRBV19
cdr3_nt: TGTGCCAGCGGACAACGCTCTGGAAACACCATATATTTT
cdr3_aa: CASGQRSGNTIYF

clone_size: -
d_call: TRBD1
j_call: TRBJ2-7
v_call: TRBV30
cdr3_nt: TGTGCCTGGAGTGTACAGGGGCTCTACGAGCAGTACTTC
cdr3_aa: CAWSVQGLYEQYF

clone_size: -
d_call: -
j_call: TRBJ2-7
v_call: TRBV5-1
cdr3_nt: TGCGCCAGCAGCTTGATCGGGGTCGGGACCTACGAGCAGTACTTC
cdr3_aa: CASSLIGVGTYEQYF

clone_size: once
d_call: TRBD1
j_call: TRBJ2-1
v_call: TRBV18
cdr3_nt: TGTGCCAGCTCTCCGGACAGGTCAAACAATGAGCAGTTCTTC
cdr3_aa: CASSPDRSNNEQFF

clone_size: -
d_call: TRBD1
j_call: TRBJ1-1
v_call: TRBV10-3
cdr3_nt: TGTGCCGTCACCCAGGGGACAGATTTAGCTGAAGCTTTCTTT
cdr3_aa: CAVTQGTDLAEAFF

clone_size: once
d_call: -
j_call: TRBJ1-5
v_call: TRBV7-2
cdr3_nt: TGTGCCAGCAGCTTAATAGGGGGTCAGCCCCAGCATTTT
cdr3_aa: CASSLIGGQPQHF

clone_size: -
d_call: TRBD1
j_call: TRBJ1-2
v_call: TRBV19
cdr3_nt: TGTGCCAGTAGTACACAGGGGACGGGTGGCTACACCTTC
cdr3_aa: CASSTQGTGGYTF

clone_size: -
d_call: TRBD1
j_call: TRBJ1-2
v_call: TRBV19
cdr3_nt: TGTGCCAGTACCGACAGGGAAGCTAACTATGGCTACACCTTC
cdr3_aa: CASTDREANYGYTF

clone_size: -
d_call: TRBD1
j_call: TRBJ2-7
v_call: TRBV6-6
cdr3_nt: TGTGCCAGCAGTTTGCCGGGACAGGGAAACGAGCAGTACTTC
cdr3_aa: CASSLPGQGNEQYF

clone_size: -
d_call: -
j_call: TRBJ2-1
v_call: TRBV7-2
cdr3_nt: TGTGCCAGCAGCTTTAGCGGAGACTCCTACAATGAGCAGTTCTTC
cdr3_aa: CASSFSGDSYNEQFF

clone_size: -
d_call: TRBD2
j_call: TRBJ2-3
v_call: TRBV27
cdr3_nt: TGTGCCAGCAACAAACTAGCGGGAGGGCGAGATACGCAGTATTTT
cdr3_aa: CASNKLAGGRDTQYF

clone_size: -
d_call: TRBD2
j_call: TRBJ2-1
v_call: TRBV4-1
cdr3_nt: TGCGCCAGCAGCCAAGAAGGACTAGCGGTGGCGGGCTACAATGAGCAGTTCTTC
cdr3_aa: CASSQEGLAVAGYNEQFF

clone_size: -
d_call: -
j_call: TRBJ2-1
v_call: TRBV7-2
cdr3_nt: TGTGCCAGCAGTAGGGGGGGCGGGATAGGTTACAATGAGCAGTTCTTC
cdr3_aa: CASSRGGGIGYNEQFF

clone_size: -
d_call: -
j_call: TRBJ2-7
v_call: TRBV13
cdr3_nt: TGTGCCAGCAGCTTTACAGGGGGGGTCTCCTACGAGCAGTACTTC
cdr3_aa: CASSFTGGVSYEQYF

clone_size: -
d_call: -
j_call: TRBJ2-2
v_call: TRBV7-3
cdr3_nt: TGTGCCAGCAGCCCGGGGACTGTCTTGATGGGGGAGCTGTTTTTT
cdr3_aa: CASSPGTVLMGELFF

clone_size: -
d_call: TRBD1
j_call: TRBJ2-3
v_call: TRBV10-3
cdr3_nt: TGTGCCGCCAAAGGACAGGCCGGGTTCACAGATACGCAGTATTTT
cdr3_aa: CAAKGQAGFTDTQYF

clone_size: -
d_call: -
j_call: TRBJ2-7
v_call: TRBV28
cdr3_nt: TGTGCCAGTTACCAGGGGGGCGAGCAGTACTTC
cdr3_aa: CASYQGGEQYF

clone_size: -
d_call: TRBD2
j_call: TRBJ2-3
v_call: TRBV5-8
cdr3_nt: TGTGCCAGCAGCGGGGTAGCGGGATCCACAGATACGCAGTATTTT
cdr3_aa: CASSGVAGSTDTQYF

clone_size: -
d_call: TRBD2
j_call: TRBJ2-2
v_call: TRBV5-6
cdr3_nt: TGTGCCAGCAGCTCGTTGGCCGAGCGGGGGGCCGGGGAGCTGTTTTTT
cdr3_aa: CASSSLAERGAGELFF

clone_size: -
d_call: -
j_call: TRBJ2-7
v_call: TRBV18
cdr3_nt: TGTGCCAGCTCACCTGAAGTGGGGGGCGAGCAGTACTTC
cdr3_aa: CASSPEVGGEQYF

clone_size: few
d_call: TRBD2
j_call: TRBJ2-1
v_call: TRBV4-3
cdr3_nt: TGCGCCAGCAGCCAAGATTTCGGGAGGGCCGGGAATGAGCAGTTCTTC
cdr3_aa: CASSQDFGRAGNEQFF

clone_size: -
d_call: -
j_call: TRBJ2-7
v_call: TRBV6-5
cdr3_nt: TGTGCCAGCAGTTACTCCAGGGTCAGCTACGAGCAGTACTTC
cdr3_aa: CASSYSRVSYEQYF

clone_size: -
d_call: -
j_call: TRBJ2-3
v_call: TRBV28
cdr3_nt: TGTGCCAGCAGCCTGGGGCCCCCGCGGTATACGCAGTATTTT
cdr3_aa: CASSLGPPRYTQYF

clone_size: -
d_call: TRBD1
j_call: TRBJ2-6
v_call: TRBV7-6
cdr3_nt: TGTGCCAGCAGACAGACCGGGACAGGGTCCTCTGGGGCCAACGTCCTGACTTTC
cdr3_aa: CASRQTGTGSSGANVLTF

clone_size: -
d_call: TRBD1
j_call: TRBJ2-2
v_call: TRBV27
cdr3_nt: TGTGCCAGCAGTTCCGCTGACAGGGTCCTTAACACCGGGGAGCTGTTTTTT
cdr3_aa: CASSSADRVLNTGELFF

clone_size: -
d_call: -
j_call: TRBJ2-6
v_call: TRBV19
cdr3_nt: TGTGCCAGTAGTGTAACTGGGGCCAACGTCCTGACTTTC
cdr3_aa: CASSVTGANVLTF

clone_size: -
d_call: -
j_call: TRBJ2-7
v_call: TRBV28
cdr3_nt: TGTGCCAGCAGTTTCCCGGGAGAGTCCTACGAGCAGTACTTC
cdr3_aa: CASSFPGESYEQYF

clone_size: -
d_call: -
j_call: TRBJ1-1
v_call: TRBV29-1
cdr3_nt: TGCAGCGTTGAATTTGCGGAGAACACTGAAGCTTTCTTT
cdr3_aa: CSVEFAENTEAFF

clone_size: -
d_call: TRBD2
j_call: TRBJ2-3
v_call: TRBV5-1
cdr3_nt: TGCGCCAGCAGCTATAGCGGGTATAGCACAGATACGCAGTATTTT
cdr3_aa: CASSYSGYSTDTQYF

clone_size: -
d_call: TRBD1
j_call: TRBJ2-3
v_call: TRBV5-1
cdr3_nt: TGCGCCAGCAGCGTGGGACAGGGGTCCCGCATGTATACGCAGTATTTT
cdr3_aa: CASSVGQGSRMYTQYF

clone_size: -
d_call: TRBD2
j_call: TRBJ2-7
v_call: TRBV27
cdr3_nt: TGTGCCAGCGCTTTAAGGGGGACTAGCGGGTTAGGATCCTACGAGCAGTACTTC
cdr3_aa: CASALRGTSGLGSYEQYF

clone_size: -
d_call: -
j_call: TRBJ1-4
v_call: TRBV7-6
cdr3_nt: TGTGCCAGCAGTCCACTGGGGGCGGGTAATGAAAAACTGTTTTTT
cdr3_aa: CASSPLGAGNEKLFF

clone_size: -
d_call: -
j_call: TRBJ2-7
v_call: TRBV4-3
cdr3_nt: TGCGCCAGCAGCCAAGGGGTGTACTATAGACCAGGGGTATCGGTGTCCGAGCAGTACTTC
cdr3_aa: CASSQGVYYRPGVSVSEQYF

clone_size: few
d_call: -
j_call: TRBJ1-6
v_call: TRBV28
cdr3_nt: TGTGCCTGCACTGGCGGGGAGAGAGCCTATTCACCCCTCCACTTT
cdr3_aa: CACTGGERAYSPLHF

clone_size: -
d_call: TRBD2
j_call: TRBJ2-2
v_call: TRBV10-3
cdr3_nt: TGTGCCACCATGTCTTCTAGCGGGAGTTTGAACACCGGGGAGCTGTTTTTT
cdr3_aa: CATMSSSGSLNTGELFF

clone_size: -
d_call: TRBD2
j_call: TRBJ2-1
v_call: TRBV18
cdr3_nt: TGTGCCAGCTCACCTATTAGCGGGAGCGGCAATGAGCAGTTCTTC
cdr3_aa: CASSPISGSGNEQFF

clone_size: -
d_call: TRBD1
j_call: TRBJ2-2
v_call: TRBV27
cdr3_nt: TGTGCCAGCAGTACAGGGGGAAAAACCGGGGAGCTGTTTTTT
cdr3_aa: CASSTGGKTGELFF

clone_size: -
d_call: -
j_call: TRBJ1-2
v_call: TRBV2
cdr3_nt: TGTGCCAGCAGTCCGACAGGACTTGGAGGCTACACCTTC
cdr3_aa: CASSPTGLGGYTF

clone_size: -
d_call: TRBD1
j_call: TRBJ1-1
v_call: TRBV5-1
cdr3_nt: TGCGCCAGCAGCTTACAGGGGTGGGACACTGAAGCTTTCTTT
cdr3_aa: CASSLQGWDTEAFF

clone_size: -
d_call: -
j_call: TRBJ2-3
v_call: TRBV5-4
cdr3_nt: TGTGCCAGCAGGTCAACTAGCACAGATACGCAGTATTTT
cdr3_aa: CASRSTSTDTQYF

clone_size: few
d_call: -
j_call: TRBJ1-4
v_call: TRBV6-1
cdr3_nt: TGTGCCAGCAACCAGGGTTCGGCAAATGAAAAACTGTTTTTT
cdr3_aa: CASNQGSANEKLFF

clone_size: -
d_call: TRBD1
j_call: TRBJ2-7
v_call: TRBV5-1
cdr3_nt: TGCGCCAGCAGCTTGTATGGGACAGGGCTCAACGAGCAGTACTTC
cdr3_aa: CASSLYGTGLNEQYF

clone_size: few
d_call: TRBD1
j_call: TRBJ1-1
v_call: TRBV7-3
cdr3_nt: TGTGCCAGCAGCCTAGGACAGGGTCAGAACACTGAAGCTTTCTTT
cdr3_aa: CASSLGQGQNTEAFF

clone_size: -
d_call: TRBD2
j_call: TRBJ2-7
v_call: TRBV10-3
cdr3_nt: TGTGCCATCAGTGAGGGAGGCGGGAGAATCTCCTACGAGCAGTACTTC
cdr3_aa: CAISEGGGRISYEQYF

clone_size: -
d_call: -
j_call: TRBJ2-2
v_call: TRBV19
cdr3_nt: TGTGCCAGTAGTAACCCCTCAGGGGGAGCGGGCACCGGGGAGCTGTTTTTT
cdr3_aa: CASSNPSGGAGTGELFF